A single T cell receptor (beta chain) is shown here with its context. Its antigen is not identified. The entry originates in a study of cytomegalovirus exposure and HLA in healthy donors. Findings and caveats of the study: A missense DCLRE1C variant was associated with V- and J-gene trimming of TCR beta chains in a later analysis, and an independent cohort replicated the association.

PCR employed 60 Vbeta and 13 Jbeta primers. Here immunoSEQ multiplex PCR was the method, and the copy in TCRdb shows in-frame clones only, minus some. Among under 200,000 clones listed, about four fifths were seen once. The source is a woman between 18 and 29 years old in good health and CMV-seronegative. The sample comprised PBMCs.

The CDR3 DNA sequence: TGCGCCAGCAGTAGACTAGCGGGAGATGCAGATACGCAGTATTTT. The encoded protein is CASSRLAGDADTQYF. This chain links TRBV10-1 with TRBJ2-3, with 12 nucleotides matching TRBD2. This CDR3 is 15 amino acids long. V was pared by 5 bases and J by 4 bases, with 4 bases of the junction left unmatched. Germline V gene lookup returns CDR1 WNHNN and CDR2 SYGVQD (reference sequence).